This TCR beta chain is from a study of cytomegalovirus exposure and HLA in healthy donors. The PCR employed 60 Vbeta primers together with 13 Jbeta primers. Using immunoSEQ multiplex PCR, the repertoire was profiled, and TCRdb retains in-frame clones only, with some absent. This sample yields 130,000 to 150,000 clones, of which approximately 80% are seen a single time; 4.5% to 6.5% belongs to the top ten. V shed 2 bases, J shed 3 bases, and the junction held 2 bases outside the gene matches. Looked up from germline, CDR1 is MGHRA and CDR2 is YSYEKL. The CDR3 is 15 amino acids. This clonotype was obtained from a male donor in good health and CMV-seronegative. The V call is TRBV4-1, the J call TRBJ1-3; 9 bases fit TRBD1. The material sequenced was PBMCs. In DNA, the CDR3 is TGCGCCAGCAGCCAAACGACAGGGGGTGGAAACACCATATATTTT. Its translation: CASSQTTGGGNTIYF.